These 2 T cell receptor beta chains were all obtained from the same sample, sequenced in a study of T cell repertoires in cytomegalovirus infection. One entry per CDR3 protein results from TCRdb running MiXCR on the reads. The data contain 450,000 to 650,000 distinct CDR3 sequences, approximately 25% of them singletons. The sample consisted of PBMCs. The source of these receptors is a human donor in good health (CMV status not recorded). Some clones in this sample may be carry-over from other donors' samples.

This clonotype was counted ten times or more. The CDR3 reads CASSLGLSGKNYGYTF. CDR3 sequence (DNA): TGTGCCAGCAGTTTAGGACTCTCTGGCAAGAACTATGGCTACACCTTC. The chain recombines TRBV28 with TRBJ1-2; the D is unclear. V was cut by 2 bases and J by 2 bases, with 15 bases left in between. The germline CDR1 and CDR2 sequences are MDHEN and SYDVKM. CDR3 length: 16 residues.

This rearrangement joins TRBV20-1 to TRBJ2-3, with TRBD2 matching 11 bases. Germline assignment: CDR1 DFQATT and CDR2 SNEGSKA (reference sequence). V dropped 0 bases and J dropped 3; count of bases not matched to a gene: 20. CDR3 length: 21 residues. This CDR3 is CSARDGARLAGPHAKTDTQYF. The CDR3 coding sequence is TGCAGTGCTAGAGACGGGGCGAGACTAGCGGGACCGCATGCTAAGACAGATACGCAGTATTTT.